The 20 T cell receptor beta chains reported below all come from one sample, sequenced in a study of T cell repertoires in cytomegalovirus infection. Antigens for these TCRs are unknown. TCRdb processed the reads anew with MiXCR; each CDR3 protein has one entry. This sample carries 640,000 or so distinct CDR3 sequences, around 32% of them seen once, and the ten largest clones take roughly 18%. The sample was cultured PBMCs, taken from culture after CMV antigen stimulation. The receptors stem from a human donor in good health (CMV status not recorded). Some clones in this sample may be carry-over from other donors' samples.

The chain is built from TRBV6-1 and TRBJ1-5; TRBD1 is a possible D gene (5 bases). The CDR3 has 16 amino acids. V lost 4 bases to trimming and J lost 1 base, with 14 bases between them. The germline CDR1 and CDR2 sequences are MNHNS and SASEGT. CDR3: CASSVFGGASNQPQHF. The CDR3 DNA sequence: TGTGCCAGCAGTGTTTTTGGAGGGGCGAGCAATCAGCCCCAGCATTTT.

The chain combines TRBV10-3 with TRBJ2-1, with 9 bases identical to TRBD1. V shed 2 bases and J 2 bases; nucleotides not matched to a gene: 7. This CDR3 comprises 17 residues. Germline V lookup: CDR1 ENHRY, CDR2 SYGVKD. The CDR3 loop reads CAISEARDRVTYNEQFF. Written as DNA, the CDR3 is TGTGCCATCAGTGAGGCCCGGGACAGGGTTACCTACAATGAGCAGTTCTTC.

In this sample, this clonotype turned up a few times. The genes are TRBV2 and TRBJ2-5, with TRBD1 identical over 8 bases. Germline V gene data show CDR1 as SNHLY and CDR2 as FYNNEI. This CDR3 contains 15 residues. V lost 6 bases and J lost 5; bases outside the gene matches: 11. DNA of the CDR3: TGTGCCAGCAGCGACCCCAGGGGGCGGTCGGAGACCCAGTACTTC. This codes for CASSDPRGRSETQYF.

The V call is TRBV7-2, the J call TRBJ2-1; the D gene is possibly TRBD2 (5 bases). The germline gives CDR1 SGHTA, CDR2 FQGNSA. CDR3 length equals 15 residues. V lost 0 bases to trimming and J lost 0 bases, with 6 bases between them. The CDR3 coding sequence is TGTGCCAGCAGCTTAGCAACTAGCTCCTACAATGAGCAGTTCTTC. This encodes CASSLATSSYNEQFF.

This clonotype was seen a handful of times. The genes are TRBV7-2 and TRBJ1-6, with TRBD1 matching over 9 bases. This CDR3 is built from 15 residues. The J segment lost 10 bases and the V segment lost 5 bases, leaving 9 bases of the junction unmatched. CDR1 SGHTA and CDR2 FQGNSA come from the germline V gene. The CDR3 loop is CASSDRGAFGSPLHF. CDR3 nucleotides: TGTGCCAGCAGCGACAGGGGGGCCTTTGGGTCACCCCTCCACTTT. The full variable domain, its missing parts supplied by reference TRBV7-2 and TRBJ1-6, is GAGVSQSPSNKVTEKGKDVELRCDPISGHTALYWYRQSLGQGLEFLIYFQGNSAPDKSGLPSDRFSAERTGGSVSTLTIQRTQQEDSAVYLCASSDRGAFGSPLHFGNGTRLTVT.

Only a few counts were recorded for this clonotype. As DNA, the CDR3 is TGTGCCAGCAGCTTACCGACTAGCGGGGCGCACCACTACGAGCAGTACTTC. Its translation: CASSLPTSGAHHYEQYF. This chain joins TRBV7-6 and TRBJ2-7, with TRBD2 matching 11 bases. CDR3 size: 17 residues. CDR1 SGHVS and CDR2 FNYEAQ come from the germline V gene. V trimming: 2 bases; J trimming: 3 bases; junction bases outside the gene matches: 9.

A note on this clonotype: One junction end disagrees with the germline gene, perhaps due to a read error. CDR3 coding DNA: TGTACCAGCAGCTATGGGAGGACGCAGTATTTT. Protein product: CTSSYGRTQYF. The chain uses TRBV6-2 or TRBV6-3 and TRBJ2-3, with D possibly TRBD2 on 6 matching bases. CDR1 and CDR2 from the germline V gene are MNHEY and SVGEGT. The CDR3 is made up of 11 amino acids.

The V gene is TRBV7-6, the J gene TRBJ2-7; D is unresolved. The CDR3 consists of 17 residues. V was clipped by 2 bases and J by 2 bases, with 19 bases between them. Germline values: CDR1 SGHVS, CDR2 FNYEAQ. CDR3 sequence reads: CASSLSPVGPIPYEQYF. The CDR3 coding sequence is TGTGCCAGCAGCTTATCTCCGGTCGGTCCTATTCCCTACGAGCAGTACTTC. The whole variable domain, filled in from reference TRBV7-6 and TRBJ2-7, reads GAGVSQSPRYKVTKRGQDVALRCDPISGHVSLYWYRQALGQGPEFLTYFNYEAQQDKSGLPNDRFSAERPEGSISTLTIQRTEQRDSAMYRCASSLSPVGPIPYEQYFGPGTRLTVT.

In its sample, this clonotype was seen many times. The rearrangement links TRBV7-2 to TRBJ1-2; D unresolved. Germline CDR1 and CDR2: SGHTA and FQGNSA. Trimming stripped 2 bases from V and 0 bases from J, with 13 bases between. This CDR3 comprises 16 residues. CDR3 DNA: TGTGCCAGCAGCTTACGGGTACCGGTGGCTAACTATGGCTACACCTTC. Amino acid sequence: CASSLRVPVANYGYTF.

The rearrangement joins TRBV15 to TRBJ1-4, with D perhaps TRBD1 (6 bases). The CDR3 contains 15 residues. V was clipped by 10 bases and J by 2 bases, with 17 bases between them. CDR1 and CDR2 from the germline V gene are LNHNV and YYDKDF (reference sequence). CDR3 amino acids: CASGGRDYTNEKLFF. CDR3 sequence (DNA): TGTGCCAGTGGGGGCCGGGATTACACTAATGAAAAACTGTTTTTT.

CDR3 region: CASSLTRARTDTQYF. CDR3 nucleotide sequence: TGTGCCAGCAGTTTAACCCGAGCTCGCACAGATACGCAGTATTTT. The gene calls are TRBV27 and TRBJ2-3; unclear D gene. Looked up from germline, CDR1 is MNHEY and CDR2 is SMNVEV (reference sequence). CDR3 length: 15 amino acids. Trimming removed 2 bases at V and 1 base at J, with 10 bases between.

The chain employs TRBV19 and TRBJ2-7; D tentatively fits TRBD1 or TRBD2 (5 bases each). The CDR3 sequence is 13 residues long. Trimming stripped 4 bases from V and 4 bases from J, with 11 bases between. Looked up from germline, CDR1 is LNHDA and CDR2 is SQIVND (reference sequence). The CDR3 region has the DNA TGTGCCAGTAGTAATCCGGGGACGTACGAGCAGTACTTC. It is translated as CASSNPGTYEQYF.

The V and J genes are TRBV12-3 or TRBV12-4 and TRBJ1-1; maybe TRBD1 (6 bases). The V and J ends lost 6 bases and 5 bases respectively, with 16 bases between them. The CDR3 sequence is 14 residues long. CDR3 sequence: CASRPQGFATEAFF. For the CDR3, the DNA is TGTGCCAGCAGACCTCAGGGGTTTGCGACTGAAGCTTTCTTT.

There are a few counts of this clonotype. This rearrangement joins TRBV29-1 to TRBJ1-1; TRBD1 might be the D (6 bases). The CDR3 consists of 14 residues. Germline CDR1 and CDR2: SQVTM and ANQGSEA. V lost 3 bases and J 1 base, leaving 12 bases between the germline ends. CDR3 in amino acids: CSVEGGAGNTEAFF. Here the CDR3 DNA reads TGCAGCGTTGAGGGGGGCGCAGGGAACACTGAAGCTTTCTTT.

The gene calls are TRBV27 and TRBJ2-3; 9 nucleotides line up with TRBD1. The CDR3 length is 14 residues. In germline, CDR1 is MNHEY, CDR2 SMNVEV (reference sequence). With 7 bases clipped from V and 1 base from J, the junction kept 3 bases outside the gene matches. DNA of the CDR3: TGTGCCAGCAATAGGGACAGGGGCACAGATACGCAGTATTTT. Translation: CASNRDRGTDTQYF.

This clonotype was seen many times. The J gene is TRBJ2-7, the V gene TRBV4-2; no reliable D call. Trimming took 4 bases from V and 4 from J, leaving 23 bases between them. CDR3 length: 17 amino acids. Germline V lookup: CDR1 LGHNA, CDR2 YNFKEQ. The CDR3 loop reads CASSRIPRSRPGYEQYF. CDR3 nucleotides: TGTGCCAGCAGCCGAATCCCGAGGAGCAGGCCAGGATACGAGCAGTACTTC.

This clonotype was detected a few times. J is TRBJ2-3 and V is TRBV10-3; the D is unclear. Trimming removed 3 bases from V and 1 base from J, with 8 bases in between. Germline V CDR1 and CDR2: ENHRY, SYGVKD. The CDR3 sequence is 14 residues long. CDR3 in DNA: TGTGCCATCAGTGACCCTACAGGCACAGATACGCAGTATTTT. As protein: CAISDPTGTDTQYF.

This clonotype has just a few counts. The rearrangement joins TRBV7-8 to TRBJ1-6; D gene uncertain. CDR3 length equals 15 residues. Per germline, CDR1 SGHVS and CDR2 FQNEAQ. Trimming removed 5 bases from V and 13 bases from J, with 21 bases in between. The CDR3 here is CASSPRAPGEFPLHF. CDR3 sequence (DNA): TGTGCCAGCAGCCCCCGGGCCCCAGGCGAATTCCCCCTCCACTTT.

The chain combines TRBV12-3 or TRBV12-4 with TRBJ2-1; either TRBD1 or TRBD2 may supply D (6 bases each). The CDR3 consists of 15 residues. V was cut by 3 bases and J by 9 bases, with 18 bases left in between. The CDR3 DNA reads TGTGCCAGCAGTTTCACGACAAGGGGGGTTGGTGAGCAGTTCTTC. It translates to CASSFTTRGVGEQFF.

This clonotype was detected only a few times. The V gene is TRBV7-9, the J gene TRBJ2-7, with TRBD1 matching over 7 bases. The J segment lost 0 bases and the V segment lost 5 bases, leaving 19 bases of the junction unmatched. The CDR3 runs to 19 residues. Germline loops: CDR1 SEHNR, CDR2 FQNEAQ (reference sequence). DNA for the CDR3: TGTGCCAGCAGCCCCCCAAGCCGACACAGGGGAAGAAGCTCCTACGAGCAGTACTTC. Its translation is CASSPPSRHRGRSSYEQYF.